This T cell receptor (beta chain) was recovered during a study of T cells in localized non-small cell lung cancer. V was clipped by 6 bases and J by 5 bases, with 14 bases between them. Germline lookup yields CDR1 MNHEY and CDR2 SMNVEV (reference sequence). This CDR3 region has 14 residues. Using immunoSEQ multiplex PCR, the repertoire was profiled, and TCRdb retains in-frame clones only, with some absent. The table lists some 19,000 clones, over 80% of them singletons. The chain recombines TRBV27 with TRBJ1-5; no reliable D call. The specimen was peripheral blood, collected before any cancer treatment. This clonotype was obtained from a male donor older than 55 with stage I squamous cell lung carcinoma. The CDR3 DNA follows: TGTGCCAGCAGCTCCCCTGGATCCCATCAGCCCCAGCATTTT. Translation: CASSSPGSHQPQHF.